This TCR beta chain was captured in a study of T-cell reconstitution after alpha-beta-depleted transplantation in children. Unique molecular identifiers were used in preparing the TCRbeta library. TCRdb passed the PCR reads through MiXCR, listing each CDR3 protein once. The sample includes 500,000 to 750,000 distinct CDR3 sequences, 25% to 30% of them seen just once. The J segment lost 4 bases and the V segment lost 7 bases, leaving 6 bases of the junction unmatched. Germline V lookup: CDR1 SGHRS, CDR2 YFSETQ. There are 14 residues in the CDR3. The sample here was PBMCs, taken before TCRalphabeta/CD19-depleted stem cell transplant. The sequence derives from a boy under two years old with Wiskott-Aldrich syndrome, due to receive a stem cell transplant. The J gene is TRBJ2-1, the V gene TRBV5-1, with TRBD1 matching over 9 bases. DNA for the CDR3: TGCGCCAGCCTTTCCGGGACAGGGTACAATGAGCAGTTCTTC. Encoded protein: CASLSGTGYNEQFF.